This entry features one T cell receptor (beta chain) sequence. The entry originates in a study of blood T cell repertoires in COVID-19. The overall study: Samples came from the United States, Italy and Spain, spanning acute and convalescent COVID-19. PBMCs, B-cell-depleted T cells, or T cells provided the cDNA or gDNA that made up the material.

Original processing methods: Researchers report that nucleated cell counts were estimated from reference gene primer amplification. Here immunoSEQ multiplex PCR was the method, and the copy in TCRdb shows in-frame clones only, minus some. Clonal size and the V and J genes are those of that table, whereas D and trimming came from the DNA. The table shows some 120,000 clones, with almost 85% occurring only once. The CDR3 is made up of 11 amino acids. The ends were cut back, 5 bases at V and 1 base at J, with 4 bases in the middle. CDR1 and CDR2 from the germline V gene are SQVTM and ANQGSEA. The sequenced sample was peripheral blood. V is TRBV29-1 and J is TRBJ2-3; D ambiguous. This clonotype was sampled from a woman in her thirties who had recovered from COVID-19. As DNA, the CDR3 is TGCAGCGTTTGGCGCACAGATACGCAGTATTTT. It translates to CSVWRTDTQYF.